A single sample is the source of the 5 T cell receptor beta chains below, sequenced in a study of cytomegalovirus exposure and HLA in healthy donors. 13 Jbeta primers and 60 Vbeta primers were used for the PCR. Some clones are missing from TCRdb's copy, which holds only in-frame ones; the method was immunoSEQ multiplex PCR. The data show more than 75,000 clones, nearly 80% seen once. Sequenced sample: PBMCs. These receptors came from a woman aged 40 to 50 in good health and CMV-seronegative.

CDR3 in amino acids: CASSLAQGSTDTQYF. For the CDR3, the DNA is TGCGCCAGCAGCTTGGCACAGGGAAGCACAGATACGCAGTATTTT. The V gene is TRBV5-1, the J gene TRBJ2-3; D may be TRBD1 (6 bases). The CDR3 extends over 15 amino acids. The ends were cut back, 0 bases at V and 0 bases at J, with 8 bases in the middle. Germline CDR1 reads SGHRS; CDR2 reads YFSETQ.

This chain uses TRBV19 with TRBJ2-1; D is possibly TRBD1 (6 bases). Germline V gene sequence: CDR1 LNHDA, CDR2 SQIVND (reference sequence). Trimming removed 6 bases from V and 2 bases from J, with 14 bases in between. The CDR3 is made up of 15 amino acids. This CDR3 is CASSPTGNTYNEQFF. Written as DNA, the CDR3 is TGTGCCAGTAGCCCTACAGGGAATACCTACAATGAGCAGTTCTTC.

The table lists this clone with a few counts. The V gene is TRBV5-8, the J gene TRBJ2-7; 8 nucleotides line up with TRBD1. The CDR3 contains 15 residues. The V segment lost 4 bases and the J segment 3 bases; nucleotides outside the gene matches: 9. Germline V gene data show CDR1 as SGHTS and CDR2 as YDEGEE. CDR3 amino acids: CASSLGQGRGYEQYF. CDR3 in DNA: TGTGCCAGCAGCCTAGGACAGGGTCGAGGCTACGAGCAGTACTTC.

This chain uses TRBV11-3 with TRBJ2-7; 9 nucleotides agree with TRBD1. In germline, CDR1 is SGHNT, CDR2 YENEEA. Losses at the gene ends were 5 bases for V and 1 base for J; bases not matched to a gene: 6. The length of the CDR3 is 15 residues. CDR3 loop: CASSLAGTGSYEQYF. In DNA, the CDR3 is TGTGCCAGCAGCCTGGCCGGGACAGGGTCCTACGAGCAGTACTTC. Full variable domain (outside the CDR3, taken from reference TRBV11-3 and TRBJ2-7): EAGVVQSPRYKIIEKKQPVAFWCNPISGHNTLYWYLQNLGQGPELLIRYENEEAVDDSQLPKDRFSAERLKGVDSTLKIQPAELGDSAVYLCASSLAGTGSYEQYFGPGTRLTVT.

The chain couples TRBV4-2 to TRBJ2-3; 7 bases are a match to TRBD2. V gave up 0 bases and J gave up 1 base; unmatched junction bases: 4. This CDR3 region has 16 residues. CDR1 is LGHNA, CDR2 YNFKEQ, per germline. The CDR3 DNA follows: TGTGCCAGCAGCCAAGATCCCAGCGGGGGCACAGATACGCAGTATTTT. It specifies CASSQDPSGGTDTQYF.